Listed here are 2 T cell receptor beta chains from one sample, sequenced in a study of cytomegalovirus exposure and HLA in healthy donors (dated by TCRdb to about 2017). The library was made by the immunoSEQ multiplex PCR assay. The multiplex PCR relied on a mix of 60 forward primers for TCR Vbeta segments and 13 reverse primers for TCR Jbeta segments. What TCRdb holds here is the immuneACCESS table cut down to in-frame rearrangements. Part of the clones is not present; checked against another copy, under half of the missing clones reflect an unresolved V gene, and the others are unexplained. The sample table records nearly 110,000 clones; roughly four fifths of these occur just once. In total, the top ten clones hold roughly 2.3% of the sample. The sequenced sample consisted of PBMCs. The receptors come from a man younger than 30 in good health and CMV-seronegative.

The chain combines TRBV7-9 with TRBJ1-2; 7 bases match TRBD1. The CDR3 is made up of 16 amino acids. V was pared by 4 bases and J by 5 bases, with 13 bases of the junction left unmatched. From germline, CDR1 is SEHNR and CDR2 FQNEAQ (reference sequence). In DNA form, the CDR3 reads TGTGCCAGCAGCTCGCCGAGAGGGGACAGCGGTTATGGCTACACCTTC. Translated: CASSSPRGDSGYGYTF.

The rearrangement joins TRBV4-2 to TRBJ2-2, with a tentative D call TRBD1 (6 bases). This CDR3 has 20 residues. Germline assignment: CDR1 LGHNA and CDR2 YNFKEQ. V was shortened by 0 bases and J by 5 bases, with 25 bases between the two germline ends. The CDR3 spells CASSQDGTGQIVTLTGELFF. The DNA for the CDR3 is TGTGCCAGCAGCCAAGATGGTACAGGGCAAATCGTAACTCTTACCGGGGAGCTGTTTTTT.